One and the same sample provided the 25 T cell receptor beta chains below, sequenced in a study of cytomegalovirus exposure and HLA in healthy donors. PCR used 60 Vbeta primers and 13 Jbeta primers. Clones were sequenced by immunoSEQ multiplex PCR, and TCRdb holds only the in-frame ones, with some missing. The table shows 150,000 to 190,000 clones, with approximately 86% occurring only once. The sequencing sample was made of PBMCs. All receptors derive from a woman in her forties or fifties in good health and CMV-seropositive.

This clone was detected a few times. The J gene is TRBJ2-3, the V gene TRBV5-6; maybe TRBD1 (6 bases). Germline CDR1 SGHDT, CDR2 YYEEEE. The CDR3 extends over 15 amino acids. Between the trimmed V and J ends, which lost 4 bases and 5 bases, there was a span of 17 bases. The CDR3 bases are TGTGCCAGCAGCCCTGGTAGGGGGTTGATAGATACGCAGTATTTT. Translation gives CASSPGRGLIDTQYF.

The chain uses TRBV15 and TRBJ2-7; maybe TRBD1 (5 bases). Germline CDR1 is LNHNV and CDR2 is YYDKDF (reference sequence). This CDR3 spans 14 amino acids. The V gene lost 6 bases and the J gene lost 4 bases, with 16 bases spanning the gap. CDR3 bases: TGTGCCACCAGTACCGGTGGGGCCGGGTACGAGCAGTACTTC. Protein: CATSTGGAGYEQYF.

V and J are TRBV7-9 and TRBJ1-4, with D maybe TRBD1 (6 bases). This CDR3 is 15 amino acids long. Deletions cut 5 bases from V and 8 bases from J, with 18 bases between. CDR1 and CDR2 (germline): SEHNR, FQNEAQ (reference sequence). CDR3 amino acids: CASSSSGARGEKLFF. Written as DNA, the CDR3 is TGTGCCAGCAGCAGCTCAGGGGCGAGGGGAGAAAAACTGTTTTTT.

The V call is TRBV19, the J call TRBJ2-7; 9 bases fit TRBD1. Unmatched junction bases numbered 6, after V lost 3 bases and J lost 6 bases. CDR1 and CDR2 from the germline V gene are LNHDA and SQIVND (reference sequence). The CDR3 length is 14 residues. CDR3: CASSMTGGLREQYF. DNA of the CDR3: TGTGCCAGTAGTATGACAGGGGGTCTCCGCGAGCAGTACTTC. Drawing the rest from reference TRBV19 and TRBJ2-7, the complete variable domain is DGGITQSPKYLFRKEGQNVTLSCEQNLNHDAMYWYRQDPGQGLRLIYYSQIVNDFQKGDIAEGYSVSREKKESFPLTVTSAQKNPTAFYLCASSMTGGLREQYFGPGTRLTVT.

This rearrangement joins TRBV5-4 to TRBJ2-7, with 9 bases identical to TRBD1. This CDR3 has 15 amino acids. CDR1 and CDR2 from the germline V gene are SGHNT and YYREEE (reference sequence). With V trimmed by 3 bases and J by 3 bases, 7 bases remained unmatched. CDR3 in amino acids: CASSSGGDRDYEQYF. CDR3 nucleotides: TGTGCCAGCAGCTCGGGCGGGGACAGGGACTACGAGCAGTACTTC.

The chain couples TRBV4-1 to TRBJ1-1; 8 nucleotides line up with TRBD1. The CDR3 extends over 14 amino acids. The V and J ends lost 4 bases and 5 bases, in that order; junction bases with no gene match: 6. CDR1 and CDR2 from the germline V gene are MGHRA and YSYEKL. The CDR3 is CASSPYTGGTEAFF. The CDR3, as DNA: TGCGCCAGCAGCCCTTATACAGGGGGGACTGAAGCTTTCTTT.

CDR3 bases: TGCGCCAGCAGCCAAGATCCGGGAACCGGGGAGCTGTTTTTT. Its translation: CASSQDPGTGELFF. The genes are TRBV4-1 and TRBJ2-2; possible D gene TRBD2, 5 bases. Germline CDR1 is MGHRA and CDR2 is YSYEKL. Trimming removed 0 bases from V and 5 bases from J, with 7 bases in between. The CDR3 totals 14 residues.

CDR3 sequence reads: CASSVGTGTRGANVLTF. CDR3 in DNA: TGTGCCAGCAGCGTAGGGACAGGAACTAGAGGGGCCAACGTCCTGACTTTC. This chain joins TRBV9 and TRBJ2-6, with 7 nucleotides matching TRBD1. Losses at the gene ends were 0 bases for V and 4 bases for J; bases not matched to a gene: 7. Germline V gene sequence: CDR1 SGDLS, CDR2 YYNGEE. The CDR3 totals 17 residues.

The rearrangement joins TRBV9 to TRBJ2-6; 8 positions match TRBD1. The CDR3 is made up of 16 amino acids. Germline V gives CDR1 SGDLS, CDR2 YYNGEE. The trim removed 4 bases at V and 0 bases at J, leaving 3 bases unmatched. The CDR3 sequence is CASSRQGNSGANVLTF. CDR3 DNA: TGTGCCAGCAGCCGACAGGGGAACTCTGGGGCCAACGTCCTGACTTTC. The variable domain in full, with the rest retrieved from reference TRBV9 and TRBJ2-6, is DSGVTQTPKHLITATGQRVTLRCSPRSGDLSVYWYQQSLDQGLQFLIQYYNGEERAKGNILERFSAQQFPDLHSELNLSSLELGDSALYFCASSRQGNSGANVLTFGAGSRLTVL.

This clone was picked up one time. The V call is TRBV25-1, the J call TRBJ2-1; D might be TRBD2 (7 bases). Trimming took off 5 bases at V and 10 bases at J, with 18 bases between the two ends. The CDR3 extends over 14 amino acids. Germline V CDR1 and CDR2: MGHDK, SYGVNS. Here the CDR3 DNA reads TGTGCCAGCAGTAAGGGGGGGGGCGAAGTGGAGCAGTTCTTC. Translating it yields CASSKGGGEVEQFF.

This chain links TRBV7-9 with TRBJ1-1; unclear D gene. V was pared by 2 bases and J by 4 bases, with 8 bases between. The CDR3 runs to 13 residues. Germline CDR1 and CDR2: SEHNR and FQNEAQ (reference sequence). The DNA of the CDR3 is TGTGCCAGCAGCTTAAGGCCAGGCACTGAAGCTTTCTTT. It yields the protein CASSLRPGTEAFF.

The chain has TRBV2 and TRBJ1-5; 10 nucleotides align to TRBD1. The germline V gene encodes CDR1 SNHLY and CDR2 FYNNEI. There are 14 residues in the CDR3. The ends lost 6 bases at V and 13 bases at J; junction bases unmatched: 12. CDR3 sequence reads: CASRRDRGPQSQHF. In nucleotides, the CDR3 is TGTGCCAGCAGGCGCGACAGGGGGCCCCAGAGTCAGCATTTT.

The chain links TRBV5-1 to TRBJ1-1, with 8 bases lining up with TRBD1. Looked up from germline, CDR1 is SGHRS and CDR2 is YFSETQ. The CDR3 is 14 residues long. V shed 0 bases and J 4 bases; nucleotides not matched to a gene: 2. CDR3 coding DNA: TGCGCCAGCAGCTTGGGACAGGGGTTCACTGAAGCTTTCTTT. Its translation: CASSLGQGFTEAFF.

As DNA, the CDR3 is TGTGCCAGCAGCTTGGCCGGGAGGCGATATGGCTACACCTTC. It specifies CASSLAGRRYGYTF. V usage is TRBV5-4 and J usage is TRBJ1-2; D uncertain. V lost 0 bases and J 5 bases, leaving 11 bases between the germline ends. There are 14 residues in the CDR3. Germline V CDR1 and CDR2: SGHNT, YYREEE (reference sequence).

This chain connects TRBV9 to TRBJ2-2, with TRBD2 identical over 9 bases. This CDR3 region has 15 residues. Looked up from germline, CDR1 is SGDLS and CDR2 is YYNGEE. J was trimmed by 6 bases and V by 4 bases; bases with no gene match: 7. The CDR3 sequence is CASSTSAGGPGELFF. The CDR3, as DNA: TGTGCCAGCAGCACCAGCGCGGGGGGGCCCGGGGAGCTGTTTTTT.

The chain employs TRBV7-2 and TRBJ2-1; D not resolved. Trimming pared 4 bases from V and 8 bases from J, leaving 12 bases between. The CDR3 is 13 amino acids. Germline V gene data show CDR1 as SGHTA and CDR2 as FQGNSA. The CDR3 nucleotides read TGTGCCAGCAGCTATGGTCCGGGTGATGAGCAGTTCTTC. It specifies CASSYGPGDEQFF.

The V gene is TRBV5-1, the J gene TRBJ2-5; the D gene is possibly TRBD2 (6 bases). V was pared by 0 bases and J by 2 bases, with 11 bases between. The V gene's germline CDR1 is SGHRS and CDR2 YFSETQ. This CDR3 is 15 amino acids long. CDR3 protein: CASSLAGGPQETQYF. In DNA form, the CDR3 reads TGCGCCAGCAGCTTGGCCGGGGGACCGCAAGAGACCCAGTACTTC.

CDR3 amino acids: CASRGSQLNTEAFF. CDR3 bases: TGTGCCAGCAGGGGGAGTCAATTGAACACTGAAGCTTTCTTT. This chain joins TRBV6-5 and TRBJ1-1; D not certain. V was trimmed by 6 bases and J by 0 bases, leaving 11 bases between them. In germline, CDR1 is MNHEY, CDR2 SVGAGI. The CDR3 is made up of 14 amino acids.

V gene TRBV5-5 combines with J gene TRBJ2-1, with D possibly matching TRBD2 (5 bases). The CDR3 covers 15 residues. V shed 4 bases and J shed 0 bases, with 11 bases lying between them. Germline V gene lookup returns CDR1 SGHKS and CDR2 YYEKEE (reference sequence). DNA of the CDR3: TGTGCCAGCAGCGCGCAAGCGGCCTCCTACAATGAGCAGTTCTTC. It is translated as CASSAQAASYNEQFF.

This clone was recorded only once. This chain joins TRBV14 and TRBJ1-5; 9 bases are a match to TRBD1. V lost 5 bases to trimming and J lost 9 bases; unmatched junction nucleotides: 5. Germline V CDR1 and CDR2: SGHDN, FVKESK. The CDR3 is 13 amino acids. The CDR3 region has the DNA TGTGCCAGCAGCTGGGGACAGGGCTGGCCCCAGCATTTT. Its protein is CASSWGQGWPQHF.

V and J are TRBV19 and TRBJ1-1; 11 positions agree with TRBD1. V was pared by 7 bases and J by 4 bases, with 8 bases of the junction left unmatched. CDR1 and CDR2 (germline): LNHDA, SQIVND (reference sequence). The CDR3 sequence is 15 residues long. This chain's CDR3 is CASTPGTGGSTEAFF. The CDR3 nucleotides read TGTGCCAGTACCCCTGGGACAGGGGGAAGCACTGAAGCTTTCTTT.

The CDR3 spells CATFLSQNTEAFF. CDR3 nucleotide sequence: TGTGCCACCTTCTTAAGCCAGAACACTGAAGCTTTCTTT. This rearrangement joins TRBV6-6 to TRBJ1-1, with D unresolved. Between the trimmed V and J ends, which lost 10 bases and 1 base, there was a span of 13 bases. This CDR3 region has 13 residues. Germline V gene sequence: CDR1 MNHNY, CDR2 SVGAGI (reference sequence).

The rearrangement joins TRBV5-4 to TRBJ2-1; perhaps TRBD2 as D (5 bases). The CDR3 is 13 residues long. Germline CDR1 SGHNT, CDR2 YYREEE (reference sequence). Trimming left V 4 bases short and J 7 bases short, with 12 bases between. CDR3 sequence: CASSRTPGNEQFF. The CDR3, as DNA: TGTGCCAGCAGCCGGACTCCCGGGAATGAGCAGTTCTTC.

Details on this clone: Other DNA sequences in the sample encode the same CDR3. The CDR3 DNA reads TGCGCCAGCAGTGAGGGGAGGAGTGGGGAGGGTGGGGCCAACGTCCTGACTTTC. This encodes CASSEGRSGEGGANVLTF. This chain connects TRBV10-2 to TRBJ2-6, with 7 nucleotides matching TRBD2. This CDR3 spans 18 amino acids. The junction had 10 bases not matched to a gene; V was cut back by 2 bases and J by 3 bases. Germline V CDR1 and CDR2: WSHSY, SAAADI.

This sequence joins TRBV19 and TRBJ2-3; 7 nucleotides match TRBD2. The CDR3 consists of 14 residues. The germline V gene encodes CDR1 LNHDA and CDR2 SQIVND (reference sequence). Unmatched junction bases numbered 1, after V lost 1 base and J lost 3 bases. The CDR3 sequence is CASSIGGLTDTQYF. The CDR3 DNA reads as TGTGCCAGTAGTATAGGGGGACTAACAGATACGCAGTATTTT.